This entry features one TCR beta chain sequence. Donor samples were obtained from healthy Caucasian individuals from Russia, aged about 6 to 95. V lost 0 bases, J lost 6 bases, and 17 bases lay in between. The CDR3 totals 16 residues. Germline V CDR1 and CDR2: MNHNY, SVGAGI (reference sequence). A second PCR, run for roughly 6 to 11 cycles, used a sample-barcoded 5' primer plus a J-beta primer mix. TCRdb reprocessed the 5' RACE reads via MiXCR and lists one record per CDR3 protein. The sample yields 1 million or so distinct CDR3 sequences, approximately 25% seen once. This sample is part of a study of blood T cells in healthy people across ages. Separately, the same data were catalogued under a study of T cells of mothers and their children.

The clonotype comes from a girl aged 2-9 years in good health. The source material was blood. This rearrangement joins TRBV6-6 to TRBJ1-2, with a tentative D call TRBD1 (6 bases). Here the CDR3 reads CASSYSRDTQPHGYTF. DNA of the CDR3: TGTGCCAGCAGTTACTCGCGGGACACTCAACCCCATGGCTACACCTTC.